One and the same sample provided the 4 T cell receptor beta chains below, sequenced in a study of OX40 agonist ivuxolimab in advanced cancers. The table came from immunoSEQ multiplex PCR; TCRdb's copy has only in-frame clones and leaves some out. Among tens of thousands of clones listed, 86% were seen once. The sequencing used CD4+ or CD8+ T cells sorted from blood, collected in a trial of the OX40 agonist ivuxolimab. All receptors derive from an adult with an advanced solid tumor such as melanoma, head and neck, liver or kidney cancer.

Details on this clone: A read error may produce the germline difference seen at one junction end. The chain couples TRBV27 to TRBJ1-6; TRBD1 matches at 7 bases. CDR1 and CDR2 (germline): MNHEY, SMNVEV (reference sequence). This CDR3 is 13 amino acids long. This CDR3 is CAGSAGTAWSLHF. The DNA of the CDR3 is TGTGCCGGCAGTGCAGGGACAGCCTGGTCCCTCCACTTT.

This clone was picked up one time. This rearrangement joins TRBV14 to TRBJ1-6, with D unclear. Deletions cut 2 bases from V and 5 bases from J, with 7 bases between. The CDR3 is 14 residues long. CDR1 SGHDN and CDR2 FVKESK come from the germline V gene. Written as DNA, the CDR3 is TGTGCCAGCAGCCAACAGGTTGATAATTCACCCCTCCACTTT. Translating it yields CASSQQVDNSPLHF.

In DNA form, the CDR3 reads TGTGCCAGCAGCTTAGGGCGGGGGGGCTTCGGTGAGCAGTTCTTC. Protein: CASSLGRGGFGEQFF. The rearrangement links TRBV7-2 to TRBJ2-1; 9 bases map to TRBD2. V lost 1 base to trimming and J lost 9 bases; unmatched junction nucleotides: 7. The CDR3 runs 15 residues. Germline V gives CDR1 SGHTA, CDR2 FQGNSA.

V is TRBV6-5 and J is TRBJ1-3; no clear D gene. The V and J ends lost 5 bases and 11 bases respectively, with 16 bases between them. This CDR3 is built from 13 residues. Germline CDR1 and CDR2: MNHEY and SVGAGI. The CDR3 loop is CASSPKRGSPIYF. As DNA, the CDR3 is TGTGCCAGCAGTCCCAAGCGGGGAAGCCCCATATATTTT.